The rows below give T cell receptor beta chains drawn from one sample of a study of T cells in Graves' hyperthyroidism and ophthalmopathy. TCRdb analysed the multiplex PCR reads with MiXCR anew, one entry per CDR3 protein. The data hold around 600,000 distinct CDR3 sequences, with roughly 15% observed a single time. The material sequenced was blood. The receptor source for this set is a woman aged 50 to 60 with Graves' ophthalmopathy. Both conserved end residues are part of each CDR3. Each record gives: CDR3 length, J gene, D gene, clone size, V gene, CDR3 protein, CDR3 DNA. The D gene is left open where the match is weak. Size is stated for part of the rows, as once, few or many counts, or as a class when the clone is expanded.

>13|TRBJ2-6|.|.|TRBV28
CASRRTGANVLTF
TGTGCCAGCAGACGGACTGGGGCCAACGTCCTGACTTTC
>20|TRBJ1-1|TRBD1|many|TRBV7-8
CASSRRQGVSRLQMNTEAFF
TGTGCCAGCAGCCGTCGACAGGGTGTTTCCCGCCTGCAGATGAACACTGAAGCTTTCTTT
>15|TRBJ1-5|.|.|TRBV10-3
CAISVSGESNQPQHF
TGTGCCATCAGTGTATCAGGGGAGAGCAATCAGCCCCAGCATTTT
>15|TRBJ2-1|.|.|TRBV28
CASSPGGTWGNEQFF
TGTGCCAGCAGCCCAGGGGGGACTTGGGGCAATGAGCAGTTCTTC
>13|TRBJ2-1|.|.|TRBV5-1
CASSLRSFDEQFF
TGCGCCAGCAGCTTGAGGAGTTTCGATGAGCAGTTCTTC
>13|TRBJ1-5|TRBD1|many|TRBV2
CASQDRGYQPQHF
TGTGCCAGCCAGGACAGGGGCTATCAGCCCCAGCATTTT
>13|TRBJ2-7|TRBD1|many|TRBV20-1
CSASGQGSYEQYF
TGCAGTGCTAGCGGACAGGGATCCTACGAGCAGTACTTC
>12|TRBJ2-2|.|many|TRBV28
CASSLSLGELFF
TGTGCCAGCAGTTTATCCCTCGGGGAGCTGTTTTTT
>14|TRBJ2-7|.|many|TRBV28
CASSLGTRGSEQYF
TGTGCCAGCAGTTTGGGCACCCGAGGCTCCGAGCAGTACTTC
>18|TRBJ2-5|TRBD2|many|TRBV15
CATSRVGLAGGVGETQYF
TGTGCCACCAGCAGAGTCGGACTAGCGGGAGGGGTTGGGGAGACCCAGTACTTC
>14|TRBJ1-5|.|many|TRBV20-1
CSARDWMGNQPQHF
TGCAGTGCTAGAGATTGGATGGGCAATCAGCCCCAGCATTTT
>13|TRBJ2-3|.|many|TRBV14
CASNRKSTDTQYF
TGTGCCAGCAACCGAAAGAGCACAGATACGCAGTATTTT
>17|TRBJ2-2|TRBD2|many|TRBV12-3/TRBV12-4
CASSARTSGRPPGELFF
TGTGCCAGCAGTGCCCGGACTAGCGGGAGGCCCCCCGGGGAGCTGTTTTTT
>14|TRBJ2-7|.|many|TRBV12-3/TRBV12-4
CASSFEGISSEQYF
TGTGCCAGCAGTTTCGAGGGGATTTCGTCCGAGCAGTACTTC
>13|TRBJ2-7|.|few|TRBV2
CASSPVQTYEQYF
TGTGCCAGCAGTCCAGTACAGACCTACGAGCAGTACTTC
>15|TRBJ1-1|.|many|TRBV5-1
CASSIGVGVNTEAFF
TGCGCCAGCAGCATTGGCGTTGGAGTGAACACTGAAGCTTTCTTT
>14|TRBJ2-3|.|.|TRBV15
CATSRANKALTSYF
TGTGCCACCAGCAGGGCAAACAAGGCGTTAACTTCGTATTTT
>17|TRBJ2-1|.|.|TRBV28
CASSTVPGGAVYNEQFF
TGTGCCAGCAGTACTGTCCCGGGGGGCGCGGTCTACAATGAGCAGTTCTTC
>15|TRBJ2-7|TRBD2|many|TRBV12-3/TRBV12-4
CASSQHLAGLHEQYF
TGTGCCAGCAGTCAACATCTAGCGGGATTACACGAGCAGTACTTC
>14|TRBJ2-1|.|many|TRBV12-3/TRBV12-4
CASSSQLDLNEQFF
TGTGCCAGCAGTTCCCAACTAGACCTCAATGAGCAGTTCTTC
>15|TRBJ2-6|.|many|TRBV7-6
CASSPGVSGANVLTF
TGTGCCAGCAGCCCAGGGGTCTCTGGGGCCAACGTCCTGACTTTC
>15|TRBJ2-1|.|.|TRBV7-2
CASSSRDRPQETQFF
TGTGCCAGCAGCTCAAGAGACAGGCCCCAGGAGACCCAGTTCTTC
>19|TRBJ2-6|TRBD1|many|TRBV6-2/TRBV6-3
CASSYGDRRRKTGANVLTF
TGTGCCAGCAGTTACGGGGACAGGCGGAGGAAGACTGGGGCCAACGTCCTGACTTTC
>13|TRBJ2-7|.|few|TRBV29-1
CSVAGSGTDEQYF
TGCAGCGTTGCTGGGAGCGGGACAGACGAGCAGTACTTC
>14|TRBJ1-1|.|few|TRBV12-3/TRBV12-4
CASSLGAALTEAFF
TGTGCCAGCAGTTTAGGGGCCGCCTTGACTGAAGCTTTCTTT
>16|TRBJ1-5|.|.|TRBV7-8
CASSLVGGLVGQPQHF
TGTGCCAGCAGCTTAGTTGGGGGACTAGTTGGTCAGCCCCAGCATTTT
>18|TRBJ2-1|TRBD2|once|TRBV12-5
CASGSPLTSGRIYNEQFF
TGTGCTAGTGGTTCCCCCCTGACTAGCGGGAGAATATACAATGAGCAGTTCTTC
>17|TRBJ2-2|TRBD1|few|TRBV5-1
CASSLDRGAEDTGELFF
TGCGCCAGCAGCCTGGACAGGGGGGCCGAGGACACCGGGGAGCTGTTTTTT
>15|TRBJ1-4|.|few|TRBV29-1
CSVHLGRGWNEKLFF
TGCAGCGTTCATCTCGGGAGGGGTTGGAATGAAAAACTGTTTTTT
>17|TRBJ2-2|.|many|TRBV12-3/TRBV12-4
CASSSLWSGSNTGELLF
TGTGCCAGCAGCTCCCTTTGGAGCGGGTCAAACACCGGGGAGCTGCTTTTT
>13|TRBJ1-4|.|few|TRBV20-1
CSLPFRGGEKLFF
TGCAGTCTTCCTTTCCGAGGGGGGGAAAAACTGTTTTTT
>14|TRBJ2-1|.|few|TRBV9
CASSLTSTNNEQFF
TGTGCCAGCAGTCTAACTAGCACCAACAATGAGCAGTTCTTC
>15|TRBJ1-5|.|many|TRBV2
CASSESPLLNQPQHF
TGTGCCAGCAGTGAAAGCCCCCTTTTAAATCAGCCCCAGCATTTT
>12|TRBJ2-1|TRBD1|.|TRBV11-2
CASSGDSDEQFF
TGTGCCAGCAGCGGGGACAGCGATGAGCAGTTCTTC
>13|TRBJ2-1|.|.|TRBV6-2/TRBV6-3
CASSSGHLNEQFF
TGTGCCAGCAGCTCGGGACACTTGAATGAGCAGTTCTTC
>17|TRBJ2-1|TRBD2|few|TRBV28
CASSFIGSGSHYNEQFF
TGTGCCAGCAGTTTTATTGGTAGCGGGAGTCATTACAATGAGCAGTTCTTC
>11|TRBJ2-7|.|many|TRBV28
CATRSPYEQYF
TGTGCCACCCGGAGCCCCTACGAGCAGTACTTC
>13|TRBJ2-7|.|few|TRBV20-1
CSARSVSSYEQYF
TGCAGTGCTCGTAGCGTGAGCTCCTACGAGCAGTACTTC
>15|TRBJ1-1|.|.|TRBV19
CASSITPRGGTEAFF
TGTGCCAGTAGTATAACTCCCAGGGGAGGGACTGAAGCTTTCTTT
>12|TRBJ1-1|.|many|TRBV4-3
CASSPDSTEAFF
TGCGCCAGCAGCCCGGACAGTACTGAAGCTTTCTTT
>16|TRBJ2-3|TRBD1|.|TRBV5-1
CASSYPQGLNTDTQYF
TGCGCCAGCAGCTACCCACAGGGGCTAAACACAGATACGCAGTATTTT
>15|TRBJ2-3|TRBD2|.|TRBV20-1
CSARKREKGTDTQYF
TGCAGTGCCCGAAAGCGGGAGAAGGGCACAGATACGCAGTATTTT
>14|TRBJ2-7|TRBD1|.|TRBV7-2
CASSWDRGQYEQYF
TGTGCCAGCAGCTGGGACAGGGGACAATACGAGCAGTACTTC
>13|TRBJ2-1|.|many|TRBV11-1
CASSLDGPREQFF
TGTGCCAGCAGCTTGGACGGTCCACGGGAGCAGTTCTTC
>15|TRBJ2-5|TRBD1|many|TRBV28
CASSPPAGTGEVQNF
TGTGCCAGCAGTCCCCCGGCCGGGACAGGGGAAGTCCAGAACTTC
>16|TRBJ2-7|.|many|TRBV2
CASYKGASGGDYEQYF
TGTGCCAGCTATAAGGGGGCAAGCGGGGGCGACTACGAGCAGTACTTC
>14|TRBJ2-7|TRBD2|.|TRBV10-3
CAIRLGSGTYEQYF
TGTGCCATCAGGCTGGGTAGCGGGACCTACGAGCAGTACTTC
>13|TRBJ1-5|.|few|TRBV25-1
CASSGLGNQPQHF
TGTGCCAGCAGTGGATTGGGAAATCAGCCCCAGCATTTT